This T cell receptor (beta chain) emerged from a study of blood T cell repertoires in COVID-19. Study-level background: The United States, Italy and Spain provided the acute and convalescent COVID-19 samples. PBMCs, B-cell-depleted T cells, or T cells provided the cDNA or gDNA that made up the material.

Authors' analysis steps: Nucleated cell counts were estimated from reference gene primer amplification. Assay used: immunoSEQ multiplex PCR; TCRdb lists only in-frame clones, some missing. The D gene and trimming were derived from the DNA, and the V and J assignments and clone size from that table. Of about 340,000 clones listed, about 83% are singletons. From germline, CDR1 is LNHDA and CDR2 SQIVND (reference sequence). CDR3 length equals 14 residues. The V and J ends lost 2 bases and 7 bases respectively, with 12 bases between them. The chain employs TRBV19 and TRBJ1-5, with D perhaps TRBD1 (6 bases). The receptor was derived from a man aged 25-45 years with active or convalescent COVID-19. The sequencing sample was made of peripheral blood. This CDR3 reads CASSIQGPGQPQHF. In DNA form, the CDR3 reads TGTGCCAGTAGTATACAGGGGCCGGGGCAGCCCCAGCATTTT.